The 14 T cell receptor beta chains given below trace back to one sample, sequenced in a study of blood T cell repertoires in COVID-19. Libraries were prepared by immunoSEQ multiplex PCR; TCRdb keeps only in-frame clonotypes and omits some of them. The data contain approximately 140,000 clones, more than 75% of them singletons. The sample consisted of PBMCs or T cells enriched from blood (not recorded which). All receptors derive from a woman aged 25 to 39 with acute COVID-19.

The chain recombines TRBV5-1 with TRBJ2-3; TRBD1 aligns across 10 bases. V trimming: 3 bases; J trimming: 1 base; junction bases outside the gene matches: 5. CDR3 length: 16 amino acids. Germline loops: CDR1 SGHRS, CDR2 YFSETQ. Here the CDR3 reads CASSSGGTGGTDTQYF. CDR3 in DNA: TGCGCCAGCAGCTCGGGAGGGACAGGGGGCACAGATACGCAGTATTTT. Full variable domain (remainder filled in from reference TRBV5-1 and TRBJ2-3): KAGVTQTPRYLIKTRGQQVTLSCSPISGHRSVSWYQQTPGQGLQFLFEYFSETQRNKGNFPGRFSGRQFSNSRSEMNVSTLELGDSALYLCASSSGGTGGTDTQYFGPGTRLTVL.

This clone has just one count. The V call is TRBV5-1, the J call TRBJ2-1; D is unresolved. The CDR3 covers 16 residues. Germline V CDR1 and CDR2: SGHRS, YFSETQ. V gave up 0 bases and J gave up 0 bases, with 10 bases separating them. The CDR3, as DNA: TGCGCCAGCAGCTTGGTTCCGGGTAGCTCCTACAATGAGCAGTTCTTC. The encoded protein is CASSLVPGSSYNEQFF.

The chain has TRBV28 and TRBJ1-2, with 8 bases aligning to TRBD1. V was pared by 7 bases and J by 0 bases, with 7 bases of the junction left unmatched. CDR3 size: 15 residues. Germline V CDR1 and CDR2: MDHEN, SYDVKM. The CDR3 spells CASTTGGTSNYGYTF. CDR3 in DNA: TGTGCCAGCACCACAGGGGGGACTTCTAACTATGGCTACACCTTC.

The chain links TRBV10-3 to TRBJ2-7; tentatively, D is TRBD2 (7 bases). V was clipped by 6 bases and J by 7 bases, with 19 bases between them. CDR1 is ENHRY, CDR2 SYGVKD, per germline. The CDR3 has 14 amino acids. CDR3 nucleotide sequence: TGTGCCATCAGAACTCCGGACAGAGCGGGGGAGCAGTACTTC. Amino acid sequence: CAIRTPDRAGEQYF.

The chain links TRBV2 to TRBJ1-2; unclear D gene. From germline, CDR1 is SNHLY and CDR2 FYNNEI. The CDR3 length is 11 residues. The V and J ends lost 8 bases and 5 bases respectively, with 9 bases between them. As DNA, the CDR3 is TGTGCCAGCTACGGCGGATATGGCTACACCTTC. Its translation: CASYGGYGYTF.

The chain employs TRBV27 and TRBJ2-3; D not resolved. The length of the CDR3 is 14 residues. Between the trimmed V and J ends, which lost 3 bases and 5 bases, there was a span of 12 bases. Germline values: CDR1 MNHEY, CDR2 SMNVEV (reference sequence). The CDR3 DNA follows: TGTGCCAGCAGTTTGCGTTTTCCCGGAGATACGCAGTATTTT. This sequence encodes CASSLRFPGDTQYF.

This clone has more than one count but fewer than ten. The genes are TRBV28 and TRBJ1-5; 7 bases agree with TRBD1. V dropped 8 bases and J dropped 6; count of bases not matched to a gene: 10. The CDR3 contains 14 residues. In germline, CDR1 is MDHEN, CDR2 SYDVKM. The CDR3 spells CASGIYRGRQPQHF. Written as DNA, the CDR3 is TGTGCCAGCGGGATTTACAGGGGTCGTCAGCCCCAGCATTTT.

The CDR3 protein is CASSLFRVWGGRDTEAFF. The CDR3 DNA reads as TGTGCCAGCAGTTTATTTCGTGTCTGGGGAGGTCGGGACACTGAAGCTTTCTTT. The rearrangement links TRBV28 to TRBJ1-1; no firm D call. CDR1 is MDHEN and CDR2 is SYDVKM in the germline V gene. CDR3 length: 18 residues. V gave up 1 base and J gave up 3 bases, with 21 bases separating them.

The chain carries TRBV30 and TRBJ2-1; 12 nucleotides agree with TRBD2. After removal of 3 bases from V and 5 bases from J, the junction contained 5 bases not matched to a gene. The CDR3 is 15 residues long. Germline V gene lookup returns CDR1 GTSNPN and CDR2 SVGIG (reference sequence). CDR3 nucleotide sequence: TGTGCCTGGAGCGGGACTAGCGGGCCGCACAATGAGCAGTTCTTC. Its translation is CAWSGTSGPHNEQFF.

J is TRBJ2-7 and V is TRBV7-2, with 9 positions matching TRBD1. The germline gives CDR1 SGHTA, CDR2 FQGNSA. This CDR3 spans 16 amino acids. After removal of 5 bases from V and 3 bases from J, the junction contained 11 bases not matched to a gene. The DNA for the CDR3 is TGTGCCAGCAGCAAAGGGTCCGGGACAGGGTACTACGAGCAGTACTTC. Protein: CASSKGSGTGYYEQYF.

The chain carries TRBV29-1 and TRBJ2-3; the D gene is possibly TRBD1 (6 bases). The V end lost 8 bases, the J end lost 4 bases, and 13 bases lay between the germline ends. Germline values: CDR1 SQVTM, CDR2 ANQGSEA. The CDR3 loop spans 12 amino acids. The CDR3 nucleotides are TGCAGCCTTACAGGGTCGGCAGATACGCAGTATTTT. This codes for CSLTGSADTQYF.

This clone was recorded once. V is TRBV7-3 and J is TRBJ1-1, with unresolved D. This CDR3 is built from 13 residues. Trimming removed 1 base from V and 6 bases from J, with 9 bases in between. Per germline, CDR1 SGHTA and CDR2 FQGTGA. The CDR3 DNA is TGTGCCAGCAGCTTAAGCAGAGGATCTGAAGCTTTCTTT. It yields the protein CASSLSRGSEAFF.

The chain uses TRBV29-1 and TRBJ2-3, with 8 bases lining up with TRBD2. The CDR3 covers 16 residues. The ends lost 1 base at V and 4 bases at J; junction bases unmatched: 10. The germline V gene encodes CDR1 SQVTM and CDR2 ANQGSEA. CDR3 sequence (DNA): TGCAGCGTTGAAGGTTACCCCCGGGGGGGTTCAGATACGCAGTATTTT. Protein product: CSVEGYPRGGSDTQYF.

This clone was counted between two and nine times. V and J are TRBV2 and TRBJ1-4, with D tentatively TRBD1 (5 bases). Germline values: CDR1 SNHLY, CDR2 FYNNEI. CDR3 size: 12 residues. The germline V and J ends were trimmed by 4 bases and 13 bases, with 13 bases remaining between them. CDR3 region: CASSGPQGALFF. The CDR3, as DNA: TGTGCCAGCAGTGGACCGCAAGGGGCACTGTTTTTT. The variable domain in full, completed from reference TRBV2 and TRBJ1-4, reads EPEVTQTPSHQVTQMGQEVILRCVPISNHLYFYWYRQILGQKVEFLVSFYNNEISEKSEIFDDQFSVERPDGSNFTLKIRSTKLEDSAMYFCASSGPQGALFFGSGTQLSVL.